This entry lists 29 T cell receptor beta chains sequenced from one sample in a study of PD-1 blockade in mismatch repair-deficient tumors (dated by TCRdb to about 2017). Preparation of the library involved the immunoSEQ multiplex PCR assay. TCRdb's version of the immuneACCESS table is confined to in-frame rearrangements and falls short of the full clone set. An unresolved V gene accounts for under half of the shortfall where checked; the remainder is of unknown origin. This sample comprises some 130,000 clones, about nine tenths of them detected only once. The biggest ten clones account for 10% to 15% of the sample. The material sequenced was peripheral blood, taken roughly 67 weeks after starting pembrolizumab. These receptors were collected from an adult with mismatch repair-deficient cancer.

The gene calls are TRBV7-9 and TRBJ2-1, with TRBD2 matching over 15 bases. The CDR3 is 18 amino acids. With 4 bases clipped from V and 3 bases from J, the junction kept 7 bases outside the gene matches. From germline, CDR1 is SEHNR and CDR2 FQNEAQ (reference sequence). The CDR3 protein is CASSSRTSGREVYNEQFF. DNA for the CDR3: TGTGCCAGCAGCTCACGGACTAGCGGGAGGGAAGTCTACAATGAGCAGTTCTTC.

This clone was observed a single time. The V gene is TRBV19, the J gene TRBJ2-7, with no clear D. Trimming pared 5 bases from V and 1 base from J, leaving 12 bases between. This CDR3 comprises 14 residues. Germline values: CDR1 LNHDA, CDR2 SQIVND (reference sequence). The CDR3 here is CASSSTLTSYEQYF. CDR3 nucleotides: TGTGCCAGTAGTTCGACACTTACATCCTACGAGCAGTACTTC.

For this clone: The same CDR3 also results from other DNA sequences found in this sample. The gene calls are TRBV30 and TRBJ2-3; 8 nucleotides agree with TRBD1. The junction had 6 bases not matched to a gene; V was cut back by 3 bases and J by 1 base. This CDR3 has 15 amino acids. CDR1 and CDR2 from the germline V gene are GTSNPN and SVGIG (reference sequence). CDR3 DNA: TGTGCCTGGAGCCAGGGGGCAGGTGGCACAGATACGCAGTATTTT. Protein sequence: CAWSQGAGGTDTQYF. The full variable domain, with the rest looked up from reference TRBV30 and TRBJ2-3, is SQTIHQWPATLVQPVGSPLSLECTVEGTSNPNLYWYRQAAGRGLQLLFYSVGIGQISSEVPQNLSASRPQDRQFILSSKKLLLSDSGFYLCAWSQGAGGTDTQYFGPGTRLTVL.

This clone was counted a single time. The chain has TRBV11-2 and TRBJ2-3; no clear D gene. The germline gives CDR1 SGHAT, CDR2 FQNNGV. Trimming left V 6 bases short and J 6 bases short, with 10 bases between. The CDR3 runs to 12 residues. The CDR3 coding sequence is TGTGCCAGCAGATACACCGGGGATACGCAGTATTTT. This sequence encodes CASRYTGDTQYF.

J is TRBJ2-1 and V is TRBV5-1; D is perhaps TRBD1 or TRBD2 (5 bases each). Per the germline V gene, CDR1 is SGHRS and CDR2 is YFSETQ. The CDR3 extends over 13 amino acids. V gave up 5 bases and J gave up 6 bases, with 12 bases separating them. The CDR3 region is CASSGGEANEQFF. In DNA, the CDR3 is TGCGCCAGCAGTGGGGGAGAGGCCAATGAGCAGTTCTTC.

This clone was counted a single time. The chain recombines TRBV5-1 with TRBJ2-5, with D maybe TRBD1 (7 bases). The CDR3 contains 16 residues. Trimming pared 1 base from V and 4 bases from J, leaving 17 bases between. Germline assignment: CDR1 SGHRS and CDR2 YFSETQ. The CDR3 is CASSLRGGGVGETQYF. DNA for the CDR3: TGCGCCAGCAGCTTGAGAGGGGGCGGGGTAGGAGAGACCCAGTACTTC.

The J gene is TRBJ2-7, the V gene TRBV4-3; D perhaps matches TRBD1 (5 bases). The CDR3 sequence is 15 residues long. V was trimmed by 0 bases and J by 2 bases, leaving 11 bases between them. Germline V gene sequence: CDR1 LGHNA, CDR2 YSLEER. This CDR3 is CASSQEGRGPYEQYF. CDR3 nucleotides: TGCGCCAGCAGCCAAGAAGGAAGGGGCCCCTACGAGCAGTACTTC.

Notes on this clone: The same CDR3 is also encoded by other DNA sequences in this sample. J is TRBJ2-5 and V is TRBV27; no clear D gene. CDR3 length equals 12 residues. The germline gives CDR1 MNHEY, CDR2 SMNVEV (reference sequence). V was cut by 0 bases and J by 4 bases, with 3 bases left in between. Here the CDR3 reads CASSLSGETQYF. CDR3 sequence (DNA): TGTGCCAGCAGTTTATCAGGAGAGACCCAGTACTTC.

The chain has TRBV27 and TRBJ2-5; 9 bases match TRBD2. The CDR3 covers 15 residues. In germline, CDR1 is MNHEY, CDR2 SMNVEV (reference sequence). With V trimmed by 2 bases and J by 4 bases, 5 bases remained unmatched. The CDR3 DNA is TGTGCCAGCAGTTTAACCCTAGCGGGATTAGAGACCCAGTACTTC. The encoded protein is CASSLTLAGLETQYF.

There are a few counts of this clone. The chain has TRBV7-2 and TRBJ2-7, with D hard to call. The V gene lost 5 bases and the J gene lost 0 bases, with 2 bases spanning the gap. CDR3 size: 11 residues. Germline CDR1 SGHTA, CDR2 FQGNSA. This CDR3 reads CASSPSYEQYF. In DNA form, the CDR3 reads TGTGCCAGCAGCCCCTCCTACGAGCAGTACTTC.

The chain employs TRBV7-9 and TRBJ2-5; 7 positions match TRBD1. The germline V gene encodes CDR1 SEHNR and CDR2 FQNEAQ (reference sequence). This CDR3 contains 12 residues. Unmatched junction bases numbered 1, after V lost 6 bases and J lost 3 bases. The CDR3 DNA follows: TGTGCCAGCAGGGGGACAGAAGAGACCCAGTACTTC. It translates to CASRGTEETQYF. Variable domain in full (rest from reference TRBV7-9 and TRBJ2-5): DTGVSQNPRHKITKRGQNVTFRCDPISEHNRLYWYRQTLGQGPEFLTYFQNEAQLEKSRLLSDRFSAERPKGSFSTLEIQRTEQGDSAMYLCASRGTEETQYFGPGTRLLVL.

The chain employs TRBV27 and TRBJ2-7, with TRBD2 matching over 9 bases. J gave up 0 bases and V 5 bases, and 5 bases lay outside the gene matches. The CDR3 sequence is 15 residues long. Per germline, CDR1 MNHEY and CDR2 SMNVEV (reference sequence). This chain's CDR3 is CASSPRLADSYEQYF. Written as DNA, the CDR3 is TGTGCCAGCAGTCCCAGACTAGCGGACTCCTACGAGCAGTACTTC.

The V gene is TRBV29-1, the J gene TRBJ1-2, with 9 bases identical to TRBD1. Germline assignment: CDR1 SQVTM and CDR2 ANQGSEA. CDR3 length: 14 amino acids. V was pared by 7 bases and J by 0 bases, with 6 bases of the junction left unmatched. CDR3: CSAPGQGANYGYTF. The CDR3 coding sequence is TGCAGCGCCCCGGGACAGGGAGCTAACTATGGCTACACCTTC.

This chain connects TRBV7-6 to TRBJ2-1, with D possibly matching TRBD1 (5 bases). CDR3 length: 15 amino acids. CDR1 and CDR2 (germline): SGHVS, FNYEAQ. V lost 6 bases and J lost 4, with 16 bases in between. The CDR3 spells CASSRDVGAYNEQFF. In DNA, the CDR3 is TGTGCCAGCAGTCGAGACGTTGGGGCTTACAATGAGCAGTTCTTC.

This clone has at least ten counts. V is TRBV6-5 and J is TRBJ1-1; D is unresolved. The ends were cut back, 0 bases at V and 1 base at J, with 9 bases in the middle. CDR1 is MNHEY, CDR2 SVGAGI, per germline. This CDR3 has 15 residues. CDR3 protein: CASSYSRQANTEAFF. CDR3 bases: TGTGCCAGCAGTTACTCGAGGCAGGCGAACACTGAAGCTTTCTTT.

The chain joins TRBV4-2 to TRBJ2-1; D gene unclear. Trimming removed 4 bases from V and 4 bases from J, with 20 bases in between. The V gene's germline CDR1 is LGHNA and CDR2 YNFKEQ. The CDR3 is 17 residues long. The CDR3 DNA follows: TGTGCCAGCAGCCCTACCTGGCCCGCAGGAGATTACAATGAGCAGTTCTTC. Encoded protein: CASSPTWPAGDYNEQFF.

The J gene is TRBJ2-7, the V gene TRBV4-1; 7 positions agree with TRBD1. Germline V gene data show CDR1 as MGHRA and CDR2 as YSYEKL. V lost 0 bases, J lost 0 bases, and 5 bases stayed unmatched. The length of the CDR3 is 16 residues. The CDR3 region is CASSQDGRGPSYEQYF. CDR3 bases: TGCGCCAGCAGCCAAGATGGAAGGGGGCCCTCCTACGAGCAGTACTTC.

This chain uses TRBV18 with TRBJ2-1, with 12 bases fitting TRBD2. The CDR3 sequence is 15 residues long. The ends lost 4 bases at V and 8 bases at J; junction bases unmatched: 6. In germline, CDR1 is KGHSH, CDR2 LQKENI. CDR3 protein: CASSLTSGSLDEQFF. In DNA form, the CDR3 reads TGTGCCAGCTCACTGACTAGCGGGAGTCTAGATGAGCAGTTCTTC.

The V call is TRBV29-1, the J call TRBJ2-7, with D hard to call. The CDR3 is 13 amino acids. With 0 bases removed from V and 5 bases from J, the gap between germline ends came to 11 bases. CDR1 SQVTM and CDR2 ANQGSEA come from the germline V gene. CDR3 sequence reads: CSVEEGWINEQYF. CDR3 sequence (DNA): TGCAGCGTTGAAGAGGGGTGGATCAACGAGCAGTACTTC.

The CDR3, as DNA: TGTGCCAGCAGCTCATTGGGCCTGGCAAGGGACGAGCAGTACTTC. It codes for CASSSLGLARDEQYF. V is TRBV7-9 and J is TRBJ2-7; D call uncertain. The germline V and J ends were trimmed by 4 bases and 5 bases, with 18 bases remaining between them. The CDR3 consists of 15 residues. Germline CDR1 is SEHNR and CDR2 is FQNEAQ (reference sequence).

The chain couples TRBV20-1 to TRBJ1-2; no clear D. The V and J ends lost 0 bases and 10 bases respectively, with 9 bases between them. Germline CDR1 reads DFQATT; CDR2 reads SNEGSKA (reference sequence). This CDR3 is 11 amino acids long. The CDR3, as DNA: TGCAGTGCTAGAGATAGTGTGTTCTACACCTTC. Translating it yields CSARDSVFYTF.

This clone was counted only a few times. This chain joins TRBV4-1 and TRBJ2-7; D possibly corresponds to TRBD1 (5 bases). Trimming removed 3 bases at V and 0 bases at J, with 9 bases between. The CDR3 loop spans 14 amino acids. CDR1 is MGHRA and CDR2 is YSYEKL in the germline V gene. As DNA, the CDR3 is TGCGCCAGCAGCCAGAAAGACAGCTCCTACGAGCAGTACTTC. As protein: CASSQKDSSYEQYF.

This chain uses TRBV10-3 with TRBJ2-3; 10 bases agree with TRBD2. Trimming removed 7 bases from V and 1 base from J; junction bases left unmatched: 5. The germline gives CDR1 ENHRY, CDR2 SYGVKD. This CDR3 has 15 residues. The CDR3 nucleotides read TGTGCCATCAACCCTGGACTAGCGGGCACAGATACGCAGTATTTT. It yields the protein CAINPGLAGTDTQYF.

The chain joins TRBV15 to TRBJ2-1; 8 nucleotides match TRBD2. V lost 3 bases, J lost 6 bases, and 7 bases stayed unmatched. The CDR3 consists of 15 residues. Germline lookup yields CDR1 LNHNV and CDR2 YYDKDF (reference sequence). The CDR3 nucleotides read TGTGCCACCAGCAGGAGGCGGGAGGTGGTCAATGAGCAGTTCTTC. It codes for CATSRRREVVNEQFF.

This rearrangement joins TRBV4-1 to TRBJ2-2; 12 positions agree with TRBD2. Per the germline V gene, CDR1 is MGHRA and CDR2 is YSYEKL. The CDR3 runs 18 residues. The trim removed 5 bases at V and 6 bases at J, leaving 13 bases unmatched. The CDR3 sequence: CASSKLSLTSGRSGELFF. In DNA form, the CDR3 reads TGCGCCAGCAGCAAACTGTCCTTAACTAGCGGGAGGTCCGGGGAGCTGTTTTTT.

The rearrangement links TRBV6-1 to TRBJ2-7; D remains ambiguous. Trimming took 0 bases from V and 3 from J, leaving 6 bases between them. The CDR3 consists of 13 residues. Germline V lookup: CDR1 MNHNS, CDR2 SASEGT. The CDR3 sequence is CASSEARDYEQYF. The CDR3 DNA reads TGTGCCAGCAGTGAAGCGAGAGACTACGAGCAGTACTTC.

A word on this clone: The sample has other DNA sequences that encode this CDR3 too. The V call is TRBV9, the J call TRBJ2-5; 7 bases are shared with TRBD2. Germline V gene lookup returns CDR1 SGDLS and CDR2 YYNGEE. This CDR3 region has 15 residues. The V gene end was trimmed by 0 bases and the J gene end by 5 bases; junction bases not matched to a gene: 7. As DNA, the CDR3 is TGTGCCAGCAGCGTAGCCGGGGGGTTAGGGGAGACCCAGTACTTC. Translated, it gives CASSVAGGLGETQYF. Variable domain in full (rest from reference TRBV9 and TRBJ2-5): DSGVTQTPKHLITATGQRVTLRCSPRSGDLSVYWYQQSLDQGLQFLIQYYNGEERAKGNILERFSAQQFPDLHSELNLSSLELGDSALYFCASSVAGGLGETQYFGPGTRLLVL.

The CDR3 DNA follows: TGTGCCAGCAGTGGCGACAGTAGGAACACTGAAGCTTTCTTT. Translated, it gives CASSGDSRNTEAFF. The genes are TRBV6-1 and TRBJ1-1; D is perhaps TRBD1 (5 bases). From germline, CDR1 is MNHNS and CDR2 SASEGT. This CDR3 has 14 residues. V lost 4 bases to trimming and J lost 1 base, with 10 bases between them.

The rearrangement links TRBV4-1 to TRBJ2-1; D ambiguous. The CDR3 runs 12 residues. V lost 2 bases to trimming and J lost 9 bases, with 8 bases between them. Per the germline V gene, CDR1 is MGHRA and CDR2 is YSYEKL. This CDR3 reads CASSQLRSEQFF. In DNA form, the CDR3 reads TGCGCCAGCAGCCAACTTAGGAGTGAGCAGTTCTTC.